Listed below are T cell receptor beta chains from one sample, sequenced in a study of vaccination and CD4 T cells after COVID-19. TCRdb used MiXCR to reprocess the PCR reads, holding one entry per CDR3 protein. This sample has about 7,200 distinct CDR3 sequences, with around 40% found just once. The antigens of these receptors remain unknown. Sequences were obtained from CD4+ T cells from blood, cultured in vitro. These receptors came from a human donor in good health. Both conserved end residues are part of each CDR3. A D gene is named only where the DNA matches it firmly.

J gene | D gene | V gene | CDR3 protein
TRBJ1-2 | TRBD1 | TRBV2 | CASTRRQGDGYTF
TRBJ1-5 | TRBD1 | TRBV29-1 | CSVAARGDQPQHF
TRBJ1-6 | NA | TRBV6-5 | CASCYSNQGIRSPLHF
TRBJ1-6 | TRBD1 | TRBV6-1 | CASRGTGGVSPLHF
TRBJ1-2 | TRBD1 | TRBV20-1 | CSADGQGDYGYTF
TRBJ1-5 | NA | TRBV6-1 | CASSASWVHQPQHF
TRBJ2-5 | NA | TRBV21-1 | CASSTELSQETQYF
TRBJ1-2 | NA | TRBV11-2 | CASSSLVRNDYGYTF
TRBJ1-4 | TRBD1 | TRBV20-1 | CSATRQGGKKLFF
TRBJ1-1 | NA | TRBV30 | CAWSLPYTEAFF
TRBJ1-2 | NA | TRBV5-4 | CASRLANYGYTF
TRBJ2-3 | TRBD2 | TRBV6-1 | CASGGTTSTDTQYF
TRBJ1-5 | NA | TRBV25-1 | CASSVQGSHQPQHF
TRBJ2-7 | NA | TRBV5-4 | CASSLAGAGWGYEQYF
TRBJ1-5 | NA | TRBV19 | CASSIGEQGSGPQHF
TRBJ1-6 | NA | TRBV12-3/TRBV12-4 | CASSFYPDGVSPLHF
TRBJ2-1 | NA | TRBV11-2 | CASSLALNYPNEQFF
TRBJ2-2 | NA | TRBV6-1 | CASSNVAPNTGELFF
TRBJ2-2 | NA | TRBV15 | CATSRDWGELFF
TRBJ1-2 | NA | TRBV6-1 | CASVGATDGYTF
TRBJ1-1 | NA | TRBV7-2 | CASREDMNTEAFF
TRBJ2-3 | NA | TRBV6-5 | CASSYGGLSTDTQYF
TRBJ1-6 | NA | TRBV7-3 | CASSFGGRSPLHF
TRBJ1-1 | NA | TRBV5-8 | CASSPLSTANTEAFF
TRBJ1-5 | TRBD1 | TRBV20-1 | CSATGTGYGQPQHF
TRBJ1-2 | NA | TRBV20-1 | CSATSGTDYGYTF
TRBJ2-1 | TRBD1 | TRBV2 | CATKRDRNNEQFF
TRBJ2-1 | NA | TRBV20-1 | CSVRGGSYNEQFF
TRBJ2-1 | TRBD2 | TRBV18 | CASSDPLAGGDNEQFF
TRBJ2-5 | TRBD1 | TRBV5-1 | CASSLGQGAETQYF
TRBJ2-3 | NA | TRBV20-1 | CSAPSSQSDTQYF
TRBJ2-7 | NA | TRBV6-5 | CASSYSITAYEQYF
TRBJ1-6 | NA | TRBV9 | CASSPHKYEGGSYNSPLHF
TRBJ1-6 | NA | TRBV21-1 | CASSNVQGEGNSPLHF
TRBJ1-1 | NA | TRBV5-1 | CASSWGDTEAFF
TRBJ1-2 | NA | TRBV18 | CASSPTAGEGYTF
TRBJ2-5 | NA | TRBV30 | CAWSHQETQYF
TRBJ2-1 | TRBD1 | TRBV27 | CASSPKAFSGQVYNEQFF
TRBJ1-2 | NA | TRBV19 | CASSTPQGANYGYTF
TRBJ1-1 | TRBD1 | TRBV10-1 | CASSAGQDTEAFF
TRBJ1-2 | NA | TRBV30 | CAWSPNNYGYTF
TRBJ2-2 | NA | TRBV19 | CASSIRTGELFF
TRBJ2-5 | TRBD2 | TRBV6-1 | CASNEGLVRYQETQYF